Given below is one T cell receptor (beta chain) in context. The sample belongs to a study of blood T cell repertoires in COVID-19. Study as a whole: Sites in the United States, Italy and Spain provided acute and convalescent COVID-19 samples. The cDNA or gDNA used as material had been derived from T cells, B-cell-depleted T cells, or PBMCs.

Trimming pared 2 bases from V and 4 bases from J, leaving 8 bases between. There are 13 residues in the CDR3. In germline, CDR1 is MNHEY, CDR2 SVGAGI. In the original analysis: For nucleated cells, counts were estimated from reference gene primer amplification. TCRdb keeps only in-frame clones here, not all; method: immunoSEQ multiplex PCR. The DNA gave D and trimming, while V, J and clone size come from that table. The data show approximately 240,000 clones, approximately 82% seen once. Sequenced input: peripheral blood. This clonotype originated in a woman in her thirties or forties who had recovered from COVID-19. This rearrangement joins TRBV6-5 to TRBJ1-2; unclear D gene. CDR3 region: CASSYVGSYGYTF. As DNA, the CDR3 is TGTGCCAGCAGTTACGTCGGGTCCTATGGCTACACCTTC.